These 27 T cell receptor beta chains share one sample of origin, sequenced in a study of human T cells and chemical hapten exposure. Each CDR3 protein gets one entry after TCRdb re-called the RACE reads with MiXCR. The sample includes about 380,000 distinct CDR3 sequences, about 4.4% of them seen just once. The time point here: patch test 1, 2 weeks after DPC sensitization. This sample's treatment: therapeutic diphenylcyclopropenone sensitization with weekly scalp DPC. The input for sequencing was whole blood, taken in connection with sensitization to the hapten diphenylcyclopropenone (DPC). Source of these receptors: a woman aged 45-59 years with alopecia areata. Some clones in this sample may be carry-over from other donors' samples.

This clonotype was seen only a few times. The chain has TRBV3-1 and TRBJ2-3, with TRBD1 matching 7 bases. Losses at the gene ends were 3 bases for V and 3 bases for J; bases not matched to a gene: 12. Germline values: CDR1 LGHDT, CDR2 YNNKEL (reference sequence). CDR3 length: 17 amino acids. The DNA for the CDR3 is TGTGCCAGCAGCCAGCAACAGGGGTCCGCGGCTACAGATACGCAGTATTTT. Its protein product is CASSQQQGSAATDTQYF.

This clonotype was counted ten times or more. The chain joins TRBV6-1 to TRBJ1-5; 7 bases fit TRBD1. The CDR3 totals 18 residues. Germline V lookup: CDR1 MNHNS, CDR2 SASEGT. J lost 4 bases, V lost 2 bases, and 14 bases had no gene match. The chain's CDR3 is CASSEWRDRDESNQPQHF. The DNA of the CDR3 is TGTGCCAGCAGTGAATGGAGAGACAGGGATGAATCAAATCAGCCCCAGCATTTT.

This clonotype was recorded at least ten times. V gene TRBV20-1 combines with J gene TRBJ2-7, with D possibly being TRBD2 (5 bases). The CDR3 contains 13 residues. V gave up 6 bases and J gave up 3 bases, with 15 bases separating them. Germline V gives CDR1 DFQATT, CDR2 SNEGSKA (reference sequence). The CDR3 nucleotides read TGCAGTGCCCCTGTTCTAGCTAGCTACGAGCAGTACTTC. This sequence encodes CSAPVLASYEQYF.

This clonotype was picked up one time. This sequence may be a read error, since a much larger clone differs from it by one base. This rearrangement joins TRBV6-2 or TRBV6-3 to TRBJ2-7, with D unresolved. The CDR3 length is 13 residues. CDR1 and CDR2 from the germline V gene are MNHEY and SVGEGT. The CDR3 region is CTSSPSIPPEQYF. The DNA for the CDR3 is TGTACCAGCAGCCCCTCGATCCCGCCCGAGCAGTACTTC.

This clonotype was found many times. The rearrangement links TRBV7-9 to TRBJ2-5, with D perhaps TRBD1 or TRBD2 (5 bases each). Trimming took off 5 bases at V and 5 bases at J, with 12 bases between the two ends. CDR3 length: 13 residues. Germline assignment: CDR1 SEHNR and CDR2 FQNEAQ (reference sequence). The DNA of the CDR3 is TGTGCCAGCAGCCCGGGGCGTTGGGAGACCCAGTACTTC. Amino acids: CASSPGRWETQYF. Based on the CDR3 plus reference TRBV7-9 and TRBJ2-5, the full variable domain is DTGVSQNPRHKITKRGQNVTFRCDPISEHNRLYWYRQTLGQGPEFLTYFQNEAQLEKSRLLSDRFSAERPKGSFSTLEIQRTEQGDSAMYLCASSPGRWETQYFGPGTRLLVL.

This clonotype was found many times. The chain joins TRBV7-2 to TRBJ2-1; 8 bases match TRBD2. The V gene end was trimmed by 0 bases and the J gene end by 8 bases; junction bases not matched to a gene: 15. Germline CDR1 and CDR2: SGHTA and FQGNSA. The CDR3 totals 18 residues. The chain's CDR3 is CASSLAIFGGAVPHEQFF. The CDR3 DNA follows: TGTGCCAGCAGCTTAGCGATTTTCGGGGGGGCAGTCCCCCATGAGCAGTTCTTC.

At least ten counts were recorded for this clonotype. The chain is built from TRBV29-1 and TRBJ1-6, with D perhaps matching TRBD1 (6 bases). V shed 3 bases and J shed 0 bases, with 18 bases lying between them. Germline V gene data show CDR1 as SQVTM and CDR2 as ANQGSEA. CDR3 size: 18 residues. The CDR3 DNA follows: TGCAGCGTTGATGGGGGCAGGGGACCAAGCTCCTATAATTCACCCCTCCACTTT. It yields the protein CSVDGGRGPSSYNSPLHF.

V gene TRBV7-9 combines with J gene TRBJ2-1, with 8 bases lining up with TRBD2. Germline loops: CDR1 SEHNR, CDR2 FQNEAQ (reference sequence). The CDR3 has 17 amino acids. Trimming removed 5 bases from V and 0 bases from J; junction bases left unmatched: 9. CDR3 bases: TGTGCCAGCAGCGCGCTCGGGAGGGCGAGCTCCTACAATGAGCAGTTCTTC. It yields the protein CASSALGRASSYNEQFF.

The chain combines TRBV2 with TRBJ1-6, with D perhaps matching TRBD1 (6 bases). This CDR3 has 15 residues. Germline values: CDR1 SNHLY, CDR2 FYNNEI. Between the trimmed V and J ends, which lost 9 bases and 7 bases, there was a span of 19 bases. In DNA, the CDR3 is TGTGCCAGTAAGGCTGGAGGGGGGATGAATTCACCCCTCCACTTT. It encodes CASKAGGGMNSPLHF.

This clonotype was observed at least ten times. The J gene is TRBJ1-4, the V gene TRBV21-1. TRBV21-1 is an annotated pseudogene. This CDR3 spans 16 amino acids. The CDR3 here is CASSKVPFFVNEKLFF. The CDR3 DNA reads as TGTGCCAGCAGCAAAGTACCGTTTTTTGTTAATGAAAAACTGTTTTTT.

Many counts were recorded for this clonotype. This chain uses TRBV9 with TRBJ1-6, with D possibly TRBD1 on 5 matching bases. V was clipped by 1 base and J by 8 bases, with 13 bases between them. CDR1 and CDR2 (germline): SGDLS, YYNGEE. CDR3 size: 15 residues. The CDR3 protein is CASSVTGGVDSPLHF. CDR3 nucleotides: TGTGCCAGCAGCGTAACAGGCGGAGTGGATTCACCCCTCCACTTT.

This clonotype was counted a few times. This chain links TRBV6-2 or TRBV6-3 with TRBJ1-2; 7 bases line up with TRBD1. In germline, CDR1 is MNHEY, CDR2 SVGEGT. CDR3 size: 15 residues. Germline trimming cut 2 bases from V and 5 bases from J; bases unmatched to any gene: 8. The CDR3 nucleotides read TGTGCCAGCAGTTACAGTCGGACAGGACTTTATGGCTACACCTTC. Translation gives CASSYSRTGLYGYTF.

This clonotype turned up a few times. The rearrangement uses TRBV7-2 and TRBJ2-3; TRBD1 or TRBD2 may be the D gene (5 bases each). V was trimmed by 1 base and J by 6 bases, leaving 14 bases between them. This CDR3 spans 15 amino acids. Per germline, CDR1 SGHTA and CDR2 FQGNSA. DNA for the CDR3: TGTGCCAGCAGCTTAGTCGGCGGTTGGGGGGATACGCAGTATTTT. It specifies CASSLVGGWGDTQYF.

This clonotype appeared many times. The rearrangement links TRBV7-2 to TRBJ2-5; a possible D gene is TRBD1 (6 bases). The germline V gene has CDR1 SGHTA and CDR2 FQGNSA. V lost 1 base to trimming and J lost 4 bases, with 10 bases between them. This CDR3 spans 14 amino acids. The CDR3 region has the DNA TGTGCCAGCAGCTTAGTTGGGGGCGTAGAGACCCAGTACTTC. Translated, it gives CASSLVGGVETQYF.

In its sample, this clonotype was seen many times. The rearrangement links TRBV20-1 to TRBJ1-4, with D possibly being TRBD1 (5 bases). Germline-derived CDR1 and CDR2 are DFQATT and SNEGSKA (reference sequence). The CDR3 sequence is 14 residues long. The V and J ends lost 2 bases and 8 bases respectively, with 15 bases between them. The CDR3, as DNA: TGCAGTGCTAGATCCCTCTTCGAGGGGGAAAAACTGTTTTTT. Protein sequence: CSARSLFEGEKLFF.

This clonotype showed up many times. The V gene is TRBV4-3, the J gene TRBJ2-6; 9 bases match TRBD1. CDR1 and CDR2 (germline): LGHNA, YSLEER. Unmatched junction bases numbered 11, after V lost 4 bases and J lost 4 bases. This CDR3 has 18 amino acids. The CDR3 DNA follows: TGCGCCAGCAGCCGAGCCGGACAGGGGTCTCCCGGGGCCAACGTCCTGACTTTC. As protein: CASSRAGQGSPGANVLTF.

This clonotype has ten or more counts. The rearrangement uses TRBV20-1 and TRBJ2-3, with 8 bases matching TRBD2. CDR1 is DFQATT and CDR2 is SNEGSKA in the germline V gene (reference sequence). The length of the CDR3 is 15 residues. The J segment lost 4 bases and the V segment lost 1 base, leaving 7 bases of the junction unmatched. CDR3 loop: CSARVETSVSDTQYF. In DNA form, the CDR3 reads TGCAGTGCTAGAGTGGAGACTAGCGTTTCAGATACGCAGTATTTT.

This clonotype was seen just once. A read error may explain this, as a much larger clone is one base away. The V gene is TRBV6-1, the J gene TRBJ1-1, with D possibly TRBD1 on 5 matching bases. This CDR3 is built from 18 residues. Trimming shortened V by 8 bases and J by 0 bases, and 25 bases separated the two germline ends. In germline, CDR1 is MNHNS, CDR2 SASEGT. In nucleotides, the CDR3 is TGTGCCAGCTCCCGGGGCGGGGCCGTAATCCTCGTGAACACTGAAGCTTTCTTT. Its translation is CASSRGGAVILVNTEAFF.

The rearrangement uses TRBV7-8 and TRBJ2-3, with 12 bases identical to TRBD2. The CDR3 is 17 amino acids. Unmatched junction bases numbered 6, after V lost 5 bases and J lost 0 bases. Germline V gene data show CDR1 as SGHVS and CDR2 as FQNEAQ. CDR3 DNA sequence: TGTGCCAGCAGCGCGACTAGCGGGGGAACTAGCACAGATACGCAGTATTTT. Translating gives CASSATSGGTSTDTQYF.

J is TRBJ1-2 and V is TRBV27; tentatively, D is TRBD1 (5 bases). The V gene's germline CDR1 is MNHEY and CDR2 SMNVEV (reference sequence). Trimming removed 2 bases from V and 4 bases from J, with 11 bases in between. The CDR3 spans 14 residues. The CDR3 DNA is TGTGCCAGCAGTTTAGGGTCAGGGATCTATGGCTACACCTTC. Its translation: CASSLGSGIYGYTF.

The chain combines TRBV30 with TRBJ2-5; D not resolved. Germline V CDR1 and CDR2: GTSNPN, SVGIG (reference sequence). V dropped 4 bases and J dropped 5 bases, with 8 bases sitting between them. The CDR3 has 11 amino acids. CDR3 residues: CAWIVHETQYF. CDR3 DNA: TGTGCCTGGATCGTACACGAGACCCAGTACTTC.

This clonotype was recorded many times. The CDR3 sequence: CASSLTSGGLSTQYF. The CDR3 DNA is TGTGCCAGCAGCTTAACGTCTGGGGGGCTTAGTACGCAGTATTTT. The chain links TRBV7-2 to TRBJ2-3, with D perhaps assigned TRBD1 or TRBD2 (6 bases each). V was cut by 2 bases and J by 8 bases, with 17 bases left in between. This CDR3 has 15 residues. Germline assignment: CDR1 SGHTA and CDR2 FQGNSA.

The table lists this clonotype with a few counts. V and J are TRBV27 and TRBJ2-7; 11 bases are a match to TRBD2. Germline CDR1 reads MNHEY; CDR2 reads SMNVEV (reference sequence). V lost 5 bases, J lost 4 bases, and 7 bases stayed unmatched. The CDR3 runs 15 residues. CDR3 in DNA: TGTGCCAGCAGTCAACTAGCGGGAGTTAGGTACGAGCAGTACTTC. As protein: CASSQLAGVRYEQYF.

This clonotype has a count of ten or more. V gene TRBV18 combines with J gene TRBJ1-4; 9 bases line up with TRBD1. The V segment lost 5 bases and the J segment 5 bases; nucleotides outside the gene matches: 3. Germline CDR1 reads KGHSH; CDR2 reads LQKENI. CDR3 length: 14 residues. The CDR3 spells CASSVDRGNEKLFF. CDR3 sequence (DNA): TGTGCCAGCTCAGTCGACAGGGGGAATGAAAAACTGTTTTTT. The variable domain in full, with the rest retrieved from reference TRBV18 and TRBJ1-4, is NAGVMQNPRHLVRRRGQEARLRCSPMKGHSHVYWYRQLPEEGLKFMVYLQKENIIDESGMPKERFSAEFPKEGPSILRIQQVVRGDSAAYFCASSVDRGNEKLFFGSGTQLSVL.

The chain recombines TRBV25-1 with TRBJ1-6; D call uncertain. V gave up 4 bases and J gave up 4 bases, with 5 bases separating them. Germline CDR1 and CDR2: MGHDK and SYGVNS. The length of the CDR3 is 13 residues. CDR3 DNA: TGTGCCAGCAGTGGTCTTTATAATTCACCCCTCCACTTT. Protein product: CASSGLYNSPLHF.

This clonotype was recorded many times. The chain recombines TRBV5-1 with TRBJ1-1, with D perhaps matching TRBD1 (5 bases). V gave up 0 bases and J gave up 1 base, with 10 bases separating them. The germline gives CDR1 SGHRS, CDR2 YFSETQ. This CDR3 has 15 residues. CDR3 residues: CASSLAQDRNTEAFF. The CDR3 nucleotides are TGCGCCAGCAGCTTGGCTCAAGACAGGAACACTGAAGCTTTCTTT.

The chain carries TRBV7-9 and TRBJ2-2; D tentatively fits TRBD1 or TRBD2 (5 bases each). The CDR3 is 16 amino acids. Per the germline V gene, CDR1 is SEHNR and CDR2 is FQNEAQ (reference sequence). V was clipped by 1 base and J by 4 bases, with 13 bases between them. CDR3 protein: CASSLGDGRLTGELFF. In DNA, the CDR3 is TGTGCCAGCAGCTTAGGGGACGGACGTCTCACCGGGGAGCTGTTTTTT.